Each of the 20 T cell receptor beta chains below was sequenced from the same sample in a study of T cell responses to AZD1222 COVID-19 vaccine. Profiled with immunoSEQ multiplex PCR; TCRdb holds only in-frame clones, not every one. Of about 120,000 clones detected, 70% to 90% appear once; the ten largest clones hold 9.4%. This material consisted of peripheral blood, taken on day 0 of AZD1222 vaccination. The receptors come from an adult in good health.

The CDR3 DNA sequence: TGTGCCAGCAGCTTAGAGGACAGGCGGAACCAGCCCCAGCATTTT. Translating gives CASSLEDRRNQPQHF. The V and J genes are TRBV7-2 and TRBJ1-5; 7 bases are a match to TRBD1. Losses at the gene ends were 1 base for V and 7 bases for J; bases not matched to a gene: 7. From germline, CDR1 is SGHTA and CDR2 FQGNSA. The CDR3 has 15 amino acids.

This clone was detected only a few times. The rearrangement links TRBV5-1 to TRBJ1-2; 7 nucleotides align to TRBD1. The V and J ends lost 2 bases and 6 bases, in that order; junction bases with no gene match: 4. The CDR3 length is 13 residues. Per germline, CDR1 SGHRS and CDR2 YFSETQ. The CDR3 loop reads CASSFKTGDGYTF. In nucleotides, the CDR3 is TGCGCCAGCAGCTTTAAAACAGGGGATGGCTACACCTTC. The full variable domain, in which reference TRBV5-1 and TRBJ1-2 provide the parts outside the CDR3, is KAGVTQTPRYLIKTRGQQVTLSCSPISGHRSVSWYQQTPGQGLQFLFEYFSETQRNKGNFPGRFSGRQFSNSRSEMNVSTLELGDSALYLCASSFKTGDGYTFGSGTRLTVV.

The CDR3 DNA reads TGTGCCAGCAGTTCCCCTCCCGGGGCCGTCAATGAGCAGTTCTTC. Amino acid sequence: CASSSPPGAVNEQFF. The V gene is TRBV6-5, the J gene TRBJ2-1; possibly TRBD1 or TRBD2 for D (5 bases each). The CDR3 extends over 15 amino acids. Deletions cut 4 bases from V and 6 bases from J, with 16 bases between. The germline CDR1 and CDR2 sequences are MNHEY and SVGAGI.

The chain recombines TRBV14 with TRBJ2-1; TRBD2 agrees at 9 bases. J was trimmed by 4 bases and V by 3 bases; bases with no gene match: 4. Germline CDR1 is SGHDN and CDR2 is FVKESK. The CDR3 sequence is 15 residues long. The CDR3 DNA is TGTGCCAGCAGCCACCGGCTAGCGGGATACAATGAGCAGTTCTTC. The encoded protein is CASSHRLAGYNEQFF.

The rearrangement joins TRBV10-3 to TRBJ1-1; 8 bases align to TRBD1. The CDR3 sequence is 12 residues long. V was pared by 6 bases and J by 8 bases, with 5 bases of the junction left unmatched. The V gene's germline CDR1 is ENHRY and CDR2 SYGVKD. The CDR3 spells CAIRDGQGEAFF. DNA for the CDR3: TGTGCCATCAGGGACGGACAGGGAGAAGCTTTCTTT.

The rearrangement uses TRBV4-1 and TRBJ2-7; 9 positions match TRBD2. This CDR3 has 15 residues. Trimming cost V 0 bases and J 3 bases; bases outside gene matches: 3. The germline CDR1 and CDR2 sequences are MGHRA and YSYEKL. CDR3 sequence (DNA): TGCGCCAGCAGCCAAGATAGAGCGGGGGGCTACGAGCAGTACTTC. As protein: CASSQDRAGGYEQYF.

CDR3 DNA sequence: TGTGCCAGCAGGGGACAGGGAAAAGGGAACACTGAAGCTTTCTTT. Its protein is CASRGQGKGNTEAFF. This rearrangement joins TRBV6-5 to TRBJ1-1; 9 bases line up with TRBD1. In germline, CDR1 is MNHEY, CDR2 SVGAGI. This CDR3 has 15 amino acids. J was trimmed by 1 base and V by 6 bases; bases with no gene match: 6.

The J gene is TRBJ2-7, the V gene TRBV7-9; possible D gene TRBD1, 6 bases. CDR3 length: 14 amino acids. CDR1 and CDR2 from the germline V gene are SEHNR and FQNEAQ (reference sequence). V lost 5 bases, J lost 1 base, and 12 bases lay in between. CDR3 protein: CASSPWDISYEQYF. CDR3 nucleotides: TGTGCCAGCAGCCCATGGGACATTTCCTACGAGCAGTACTTC.

The chain has TRBV19 and TRBJ1-2; tentative D call: TRBD1 (6 bases). Germline loops: CDR1 LNHDA, CDR2 SQIVND (reference sequence). This CDR3 comprises 17 residues. V was clipped by 4 bases and J by 1 base, with 19 bases between them. CDR3 residues: CASSKVGEDRDNYGYTF. DNA for the CDR3: TGTGCCAGTAGTAAAGTGGGAGAGGACAGAGATAACTATGGCTACACCTTC.

The chain links TRBV30 to TRBJ1-2; D is perhaps TRBD1 (6 bases). The CDR3 is 11 residues long. Germline assignment: CDR1 GTSNPN and CDR2 SVGIG (reference sequence). V was cut by 0 bases and J by 9 bases, with 8 bases left in between. The CDR3 coding sequence is TGTGCCTGGAGTGTTCAGGGGCGCTACACCTTC. Its translation: CAWSVQGRYTF.

This rearrangement joins TRBV2 to TRBJ1-5; TRBD1 agrees at 7 bases. In germline, CDR1 is SNHLY, CDR2 FYNNEI. The ends lost 3 bases at V and 7 bases at J; junction bases unmatched: 9. The CDR3 loop spans 15 amino acids. The CDR3 DNA follows: TGTGCCAGCAGTGACTGGGACAGAGTGATCCAGCCCCAGCATTTT. Protein product: CASSDWDRVIQPQHF.

Remarks on this clone: One end of the junction does not line up with germline, which may come from a read error. The V call is TRBV6-2 or TRBV6-3, the J call TRBJ2-3, with D hard to call. Germline V gene lookup returns CDR1 MNHEY and CDR2 SVGEGT. The length of the CDR3 is 11 residues. CDR3 residues: CASSSSDTQYF. DNA for the CDR3: TGTGCCAGCAGCTCGTCAGACACGCAGTATTTT.

The V and J genes are TRBV19 and TRBJ2-3; TRBD1 aligns across 7 bases. This CDR3 is 16 amino acids long. Germline CDR1 LNHDA, CDR2 SQIVND (reference sequence). V was pared by 0 bases and J by 2 bases, with 5 bases of the junction left unmatched. The CDR3 DNA reads as TGTGCCAGTAGTATAGAAACGGGACAGACCACAGATACGCAGTATTTT. Translation gives CASSIETGQTTDTQYF.

The chain uses TRBV30 and TRBJ1-4; weak D call: TRBD1 (6 bases). Germline CDR1 GTSNPN, CDR2 SVGIG (reference sequence). The CDR3 extends over 13 amino acids. Trimming removed 2 bases at V and 4 bases at J, with 8 bases between. CDR3 loop: CAWSRDNNEKLFF. The CDR3, as DNA: TGTGCCTGGAGTAGGGACAATAATGAAAAACTGTTTTTT. Looking up the rest from reference TRBV30 and TRBJ1-4 gives the full variable domain: SQTIHQWPATLVQPVGSPLSLECTVEGTSNPNLYWYRQAAGRGLQLLFYSVGIGQISSEVPQNLSASRPQDRQFILSSKKLLLSDSGFYLCAWSRDNNEKLFFGSGTQLSVL.

V is TRBV6-4 and J is TRBJ1-1, with D unclear. The CDR3 is 13 residues long. Between the trimmed V and J ends, which lost 6 bases and 4 bases, there was a span of 12 bases. Germline V gene lookup returns CDR1 MRHNA and CDR2 SNTAGT. CDR3 coding DNA: TGTGCCAGCAGATTGGGGTGGGGCACTGAAGCTTTCTTT. Translation gives CASRLGWGTEAFF.

J is TRBJ1-4 and V is TRBV7-2; no definite D call. Trimming cost V 1 base and J 2 bases, with 8 bases left between them. From germline, CDR1 is SGHTA and CDR2 FQGNSA. This CDR3 spans 15 amino acids. CDR3 sequence reads: CASSLVGATNEKLFF. The CDR3 nucleotides are TGTGCCAGCAGCTTAGTGGGAGCGACTAATGAAAAACTGTTTTTT.

The chain has TRBV4-3 and TRBJ1-5, with a possible D match to TRBD1 (6 bases). This CDR3 comprises 16 residues. Trimming removed 3 bases from V and 0 bases from J, with 12 bases in between. Germline V CDR1 and CDR2: LGHNA, YSLEER. CDR3 bases: TGCGCCAGCAGCCAGTCGGGGGGGCTTAGCAATCAGCCCCAGCATTTT. Residues: CASSQSGGLSNQPQHF.

This sequence joins TRBV6-5 and TRBJ2-1; D may be TRBD2 (6 bases). The CDR3 spans 13 residues. V lost 8 bases and J lost 4, with 12 bases in between. CDR1 and CDR2 (germline): MNHEY, SVGAGI. The CDR3 region has the DNA TGTGCCAGCGGCGGGGATCCGTACAATGAGCAGTTCTTC. As protein: CASGGDPYNEQFF.

The chain carries TRBV5-4 and TRBJ2-3, with D possibly called TRBD1 or TRBD2 (6 bases each). This CDR3 spans 17 amino acids. The V end was cut by 0 bases, the J end by 0 bases, with 14 bases between. Germline assignment: CDR1 SGHNT and CDR2 YYREEE (reference sequence). The CDR3 region has the DNA TGTGCCAGCAGCTTGGCCGTGGGGGGCCGAAGCACAGATACGCAGTATTTT. Its translation: CASSLAVGGRSTDTQYF.

This clone was seen only a few times. The gene calls are TRBV12-3 or TRBV12-4 and TRBJ1-5, with D possibly being TRBD1 (5 bases). The ends were cut back, 5 bases at V and 5 bases at J, with 7 bases in the middle. The CDR3 contains 12 residues. CDR3 nucleotides: TGTGCCAGCAGTGACAGATATCAGCCCCAGCATTTT. As protein: CASSDRYQPQHF.